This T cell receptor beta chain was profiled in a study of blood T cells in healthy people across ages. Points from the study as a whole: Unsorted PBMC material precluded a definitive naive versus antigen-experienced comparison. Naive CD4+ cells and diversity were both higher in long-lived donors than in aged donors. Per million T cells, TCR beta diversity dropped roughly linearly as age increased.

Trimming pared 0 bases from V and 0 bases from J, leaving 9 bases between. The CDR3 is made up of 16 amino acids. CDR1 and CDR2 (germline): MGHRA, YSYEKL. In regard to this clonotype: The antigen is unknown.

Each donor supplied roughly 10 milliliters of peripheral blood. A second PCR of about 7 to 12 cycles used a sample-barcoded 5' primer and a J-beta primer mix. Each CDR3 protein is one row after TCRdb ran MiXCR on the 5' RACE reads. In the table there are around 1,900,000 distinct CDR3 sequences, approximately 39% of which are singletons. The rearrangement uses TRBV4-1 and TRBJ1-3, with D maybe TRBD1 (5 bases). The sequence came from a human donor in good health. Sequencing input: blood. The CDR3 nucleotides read TGCGCCAGCAGCCAAGATGGGACTCACTCTGGAAACACCATATATTTT. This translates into CASSQDGTHSGNTIYF.